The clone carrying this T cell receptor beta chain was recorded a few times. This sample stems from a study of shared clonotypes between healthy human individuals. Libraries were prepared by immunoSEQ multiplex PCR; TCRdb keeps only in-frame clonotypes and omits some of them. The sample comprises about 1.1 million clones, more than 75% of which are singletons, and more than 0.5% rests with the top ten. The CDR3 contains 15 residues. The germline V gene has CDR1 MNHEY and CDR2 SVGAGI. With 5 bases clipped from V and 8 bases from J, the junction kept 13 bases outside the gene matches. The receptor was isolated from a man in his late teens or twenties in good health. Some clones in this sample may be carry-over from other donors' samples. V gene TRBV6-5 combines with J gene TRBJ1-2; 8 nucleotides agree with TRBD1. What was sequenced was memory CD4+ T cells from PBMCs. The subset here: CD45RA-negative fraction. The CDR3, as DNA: TGTGCCAGCAGTCCCGGGACAGGTGGTTGGCGGGGCTACACCTTC. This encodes CASSPGTGGWRGYTF.